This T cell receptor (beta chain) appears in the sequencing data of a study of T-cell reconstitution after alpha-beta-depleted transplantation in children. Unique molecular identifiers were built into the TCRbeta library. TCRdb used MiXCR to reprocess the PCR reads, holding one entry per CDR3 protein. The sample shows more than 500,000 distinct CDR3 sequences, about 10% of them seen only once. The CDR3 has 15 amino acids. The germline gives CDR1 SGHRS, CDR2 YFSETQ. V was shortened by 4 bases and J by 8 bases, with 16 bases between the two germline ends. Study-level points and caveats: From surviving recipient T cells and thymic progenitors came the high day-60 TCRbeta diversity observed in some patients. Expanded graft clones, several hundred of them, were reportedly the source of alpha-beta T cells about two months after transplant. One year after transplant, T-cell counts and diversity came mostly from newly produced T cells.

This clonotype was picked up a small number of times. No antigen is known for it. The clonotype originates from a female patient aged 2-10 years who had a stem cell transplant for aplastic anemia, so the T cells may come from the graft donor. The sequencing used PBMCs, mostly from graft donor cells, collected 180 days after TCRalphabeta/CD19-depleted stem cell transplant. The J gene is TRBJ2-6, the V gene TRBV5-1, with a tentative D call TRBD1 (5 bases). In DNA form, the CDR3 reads TGCGCCAGCAGCCCATATTACACAGGTACCAACGTCCTGACTTTC. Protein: CASSPYYTGTNVLTF.